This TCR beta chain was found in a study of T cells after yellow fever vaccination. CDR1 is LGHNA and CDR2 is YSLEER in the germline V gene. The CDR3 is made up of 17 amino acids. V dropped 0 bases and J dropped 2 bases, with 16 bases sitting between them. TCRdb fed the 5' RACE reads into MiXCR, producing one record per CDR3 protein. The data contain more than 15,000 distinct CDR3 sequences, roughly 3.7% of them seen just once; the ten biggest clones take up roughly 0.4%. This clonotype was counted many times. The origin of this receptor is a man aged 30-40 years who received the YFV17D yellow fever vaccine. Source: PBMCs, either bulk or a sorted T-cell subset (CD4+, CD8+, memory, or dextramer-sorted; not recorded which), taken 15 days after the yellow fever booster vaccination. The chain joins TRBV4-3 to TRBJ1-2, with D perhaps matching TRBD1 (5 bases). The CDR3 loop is CASSQDVVMGGNYGYTF. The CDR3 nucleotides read TGCGCCAGCAGCCAAGATGTGGTGATGGGGGGAAACTATGGCTACACCTTC.